This T cell receptor beta chain appears in the sequencing data of a study of CDR3 diversity in severe acne. Using its own MiXCR run on the PCR reads, TCRdb lists one record per CDR3 protein. The data show around 83,000 distinct CDR3 sequences, around 54% seen once. This clonotype has just one count. The V and J ends lost 3 bases and 4 bases, in that order; junction bases with no gene match: 3. CDR1 and CDR2 from the germline V gene are MNHEY and SMNVEV (reference sequence). This CDR3 has 14 residues. The genes are TRBV27 and TRBJ1-1; 9 bases line up with TRBD1. This receptor was obtained from a male donor with severe acne vulgaris. Sequenced sample: blood. The CDR3 DNA reads TGTGCCAGCAGTTTCGGACAGGGGACCACTGAAGCTTTCTTT. This gives the protein CASSFGQGTTEAFF.